This record covers a single T cell receptor (beta chain). The sample belongs to a study of shared clonotypes between healthy human individuals. CDR1 is SGHDT, CDR2 YYEEEE, per germline. CDR3 length equals 13 residues. The J segment lost 11 bases and the V segment lost 3 bases, leaving 6 bases of the junction unmatched. Sequencing used immunoSEQ multiplex PCR; TCRdb keeps in-frame clones, though not all of them. The sample has 600,000 or so clones, approximately 95% seen once; the top ten hold 0.11%. Only CD45RO-negative cells positively selected for CCR7 counted as naive CD8 cells, so terminally differentiated effector memory CD45RA+ cells were excluded.

The chain recombines TRBV5-6 with TRBJ1-4; 8 nucleotides match TRBD1. Material: naive CD8+ T cells sorted from blood. This receptor was taken from a woman aged 25 to 39 in good health. CDR3 sequence: CASSSGGVGKLFF. CDR3 DNA: TGTGCCAGCAGCTCAGGGGGCGTGGGGAAACTGTTTTTT.